The present T cell receptor beta chain was sequenced within a study of T cell repertoires in cytomegalovirus infection. MiXCR was run by TCRdb on the reads, yielding one entry per CDR3 protein. Of tens of thousands of distinct CDR3 sequences in the sample, about a fifth were seen once. As concerns this clonotype: Its antigen is currently unknown.

The receptor comes from a human donor in good health (CMV status not recorded). Some clones in this sample may be carry-over from other donors' samples. Sequences were derived from CD8+ T cells from cultured PBMCs, sampled from culture after CMV antigen stimulation.

CDR3 in DNA: TGTGCCAGCAACCGCGGTCCCCACAATAGCAATGAGCAGTTCTTC. This codes for CASNRGPHNSNEQFF. This sequence joins TRBV28 and TRBJ2-1; D is ambiguous. The CDR3 length is 15 residues. Germline loops: CDR1 MDHEN, CDR2 SYDVKM. V lost 7 bases and J 6 bases, leaving 19 bases between the germline ends.